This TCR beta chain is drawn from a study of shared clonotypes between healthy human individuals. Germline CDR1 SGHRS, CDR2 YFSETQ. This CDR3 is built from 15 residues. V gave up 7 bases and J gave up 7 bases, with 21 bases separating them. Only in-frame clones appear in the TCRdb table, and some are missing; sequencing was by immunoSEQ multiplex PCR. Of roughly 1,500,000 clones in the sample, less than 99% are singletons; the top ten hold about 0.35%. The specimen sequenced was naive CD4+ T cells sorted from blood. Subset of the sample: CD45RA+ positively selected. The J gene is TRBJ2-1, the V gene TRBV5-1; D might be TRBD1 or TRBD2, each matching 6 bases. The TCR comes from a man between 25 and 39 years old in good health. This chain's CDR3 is CASDPSGAELNEQFF. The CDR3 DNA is TGCGCCAGCGACCCTTCGGGGGCGGAACTTAATGAGCAGTTCTTC.